This T cell receptor beta chain is drawn from a study of vaccination and CD4 T cells after COVID-19 (dated by TCRdb to 2022 to 2024). For the study in its entirety: SARS-CoV-2 positivity had been established in the convalescent patients by nasal swab PCR, and mild disease was recorded in roughly 9 of these patients and severe disease in one. The convalescent cohort comprised six males and four females, including two Hispanic individuals, seven Caucasians, two Asians and one multiracial person. Participants received two doses of either the Pfizer-BioNTech BNT162b2 vaccine (n=8) or the Moderna mRNA-1273 vaccine (n=2). Post-COVID blood samples were collected from convalescent patients a median of around 96 days after diagnosis, with a range of about 35 to 170 days. Post-vaccine blood samples were collected a median of about 69 days after the second vaccine dose, ranging from roughly 13 to 250 days. A few convalescent patients gave samples both early after vaccination (day 14) and late after vaccination (days 161 to 241). Overlapping spike peptide pools from SARS-CoV-2 and from the common cold coronaviruses HCoV-NL63, HCoV-OC43 and HCoV-229E were used as culture stimuli. Control cultures used a CEFX viral epitope pool as positive control, an HIV-1 Nef peptide pool as negative control, or no peptide. In more than eight COVID-19 convalescent patients and 4 infection-naive healthy vaccine recipients, researchers compared the spike-specific CD4+ TCR repertoire from before mRNA vaccination with the repertoire from after. Summary of the overall study and its limitations: Among the post-vaccine SARS-CoV-2-reactive clones in convalescent patients, a median 86.3% showed up only after vaccination, which suggests vaccine-specific priming. Although the median number of SARS-CoV-2-reactive clonotypes went up from around 20 after infection to 30 to 45 after vaccination, the increase was not significant. The number of convalescent patients in the study was relatively small, and the study did not examine early timepoints following natural infection. Nearly all vaccine-specific clones in convalescent patients (304 of 307) were mono-reactive for SARS-CoV-2 spike rather than cross-reactive with common cold coronaviruses.

Counted from cysteine to phenylalanine, this CDR3 has 14 amino acids. The kept DNA is CDR3 alone, 42 bases in frame from the first base. From a lookup of the germline V gene, CDR1 and CDR2 are SNHLY and FYNNEI. From V the trimming removes 3 bases and from J it removes 6 bases, while the gene matches leave 4 bases of the junction unaccounted for. The library came from PCR. DNA from cultured CD4+ T cells was subjected to TCR sequencing with the Oncomine TCR Beta short-read assay at the Johns Hopkins FTIC core. The QIAamp micro DNA kit was used to extract genomic DNA from the cultured CD4+ T cells. Oncomine TCR Beta libraries made from cultured CD4+ T cells were pooled using unique dual indexes and sequenced on an Illumina iSeq 100. Regarding the original processing steps: Non-productive sequences were removed, and CDR3s that did not start with C, did not end with F or W, or were shorter than 7 amino acids were discarded. Antigen-specific clonotypes were identified using the MANAFEST web application through comparison of peptide-stimulated wells with reference and other culture wells. To be called positive, a clone needed an FDR below 0.05, an odds ratio above 5, and a productive frequency above 0.1% in at least two of three replicate wells. A clonotype was classed as cross-reactive if the clonotype showed significant expansion both in SARS-CoV-2 spike wells and in at least one common cold coronavirus spike condition. CDR3 homology was assessed with Levenshtein distances (stringdist) and unrooted phylogenetic trees (ape) in R version 3.6.1. The public reads were reanalyzed by TCRdb: fastp trimming at Q25, MiXCR alignment, in-frame beta chains only. Each CDR3 protein gets just one entry, which takes the most common genes and DNA from the rows behind it. Clone size and V and J calls follow TCRdb, not the original study. The sample data list 15,000 to 20,000 distinct CDR3 sequences, and over 35% of these were observed just once. About 17% of the sample lies in the top ten.

Read against the paper, the sample's time point label means: late sampling 161 to 241 days after vaccination in a few convalescent patients. In light of the paper, this sample's treatment or condition label describes: approximately 10-day PBMC culture with coronavirus spike peptide pools or control peptides (ViraFEST assay). The ViraFEST assay, used in the study, expanded antigen-specific T cells with peptide pools and then identified the expanded clonotypes through TCR sequencing. The positive SARS-CoV-2 PCR tests of the convalescent patients were dated from March to December 2020, before the Alpha, Beta and Delta variants emerged in the United States. Under 2.5 million PBMCs per well were cultured in IMDM with 5% human AB serum and about 9.2 IU/ml IL-2, plus 10 ug/ml peptide pools. On days 3 and 7, half of the culture medium was replaced with fresh IL-2-containing medium. After around 11 days of culture, CD4+ T cells were isolated by negative selection using the EasySep CD4+ T cell isolation kit. Ficoll-Paque Plus gradient centrifugation was used to isolate PBMCs from whole blood, and the isolated PBMCs were then either used fresh or cryopreserved at -140C. Culture conditions were generally each tested in triplicate wells.

Of note for this clonotype: Its target antigen remains unknown. Base qualities are not recorded, but no much larger clone differs from it by a single base.

This TCR derives from a human donor who had recovered from COVID-19. Sequences were derived from CD4+ T cells from blood, cultured in vitro, sampled about 7 months after SARS-CoV-2 vaccination. The rearrangement combines TRBV2 with TRBJ2-7; TRBD1 matches 11 bases in the middle. The DNA sequence reads TGTGCCAGCAGTGATCGGACAGGGGGCAGCGAGCAGTACTTC. It is translated as CASSDRTGGSEQYF. Supplemented by the reference TRBV2 and TRBJ2-7 proteins around the CDR3, the complete variable domain is EPEVTQTPSHQVTQMGQEVILRCVPISNHLYFYWYRQILGQKVEFLVSFYNNEISEKSEIFDDQFSVERPDGSNFTLKIRSTKLEDSAMYFCASSDRTGGSEQYFGPGTRLTVT.